This TCR beta chain was profiled in a study of blood T cell repertoires in COVID-19. Trimming cost V 3 bases and J 2 bases; bases outside gene matches: 4. Germline V gene data show CDR1 as LNHDA and CDR2 as SQIVND (reference sequence). This CDR3 is built from 15 residues. Method: immunoSEQ multiplex PCR; TCRdb's copy keeps in-frame clones and lacks some. The sample lists about 160,000 clones, around four fifths seen once, with 22% in the top ten. The rearrangement links TRBV19 to TRBJ2-7; 10 bases are shared with TRBD2. This receptor was taken from a woman aged 80 or older with acute or convalescent COVID-19. The sequencing sample was made of peripheral blood. The DNA for the CDR3 is TGTGCCAGTAGTATCAGGACTAGCGGAGCCTACGAGCAGTACTTC. It encodes CASSIRTSGAYEQYF.